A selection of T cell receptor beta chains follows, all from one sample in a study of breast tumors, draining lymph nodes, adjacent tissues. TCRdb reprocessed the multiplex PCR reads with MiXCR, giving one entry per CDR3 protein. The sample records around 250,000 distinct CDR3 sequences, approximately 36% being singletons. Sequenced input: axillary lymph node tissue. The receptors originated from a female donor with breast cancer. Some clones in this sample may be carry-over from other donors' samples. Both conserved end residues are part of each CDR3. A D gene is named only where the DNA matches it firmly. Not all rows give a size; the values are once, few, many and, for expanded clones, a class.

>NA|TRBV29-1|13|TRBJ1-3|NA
CSVEPSYGYTIYF
TGCAGCGTTGAACCCAGCTATGGCTACACCATATATTTT
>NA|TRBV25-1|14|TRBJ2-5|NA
CASSAVRDQETQYF
TGTGCCAGCAGTGCTGTTAGGGACCAAGAGACCCAGTACTTC
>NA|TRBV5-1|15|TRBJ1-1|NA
CASRGVDRLNTEAFF
TGCGCCAGCAGGGGCGTCGACAGGCTGAACACTGAAGCTTTCTTT
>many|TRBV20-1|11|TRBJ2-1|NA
CSAVKYNEQFF
TGCAGTGCTGTTAAATACAATGAGCAGTTCTTC
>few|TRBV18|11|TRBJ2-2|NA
CASSPAGELFF
TGTGCCAGCTCCCCTGCCGGGGAGCTGTTTTTT
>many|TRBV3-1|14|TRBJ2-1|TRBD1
CASSPRQGYNEQFF
TGTGCCAGCAGCCCGCGACAGGGTTACAATGAGCAGTTCTTC
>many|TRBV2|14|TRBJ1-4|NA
CASRRGPVGEKLFF
TGTGCCAGCAGGAGAGGACCCGTAGGGGAAAAACTGTTTTTT
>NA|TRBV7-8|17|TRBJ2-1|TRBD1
CASSLARWGTGWNEQFF
TGTGCCAGCAGCTTAGCGCGTTGGGGGACAGGGTGGAATGAGCAGTTCTTC
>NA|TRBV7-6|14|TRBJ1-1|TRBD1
CASSHINGTGEAFF
TGTGCCAGCAGCCACATAAACGGGACAGGTGAAGCTTTCTTT
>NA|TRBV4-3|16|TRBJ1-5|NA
CASSQASVNSNQPQHF
TGCGCCAGCAGCCAAGCCTCGGTGAATAGCAATCAGCCCCAGCATTTT
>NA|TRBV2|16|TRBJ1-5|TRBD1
CASSETATGYLRPQHF
TGTGCCAGCAGTGAAACCGCGACAGGGTACCTTCGGCCCCAGCATTTT
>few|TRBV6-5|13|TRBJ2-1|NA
CASSHSGPDEQFF
TGTGCCAGCAGTCACTCGGGCCCCGATGAGCAGTTCTTC
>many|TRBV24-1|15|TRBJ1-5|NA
CATSDSSGSFRAQHF
TGTGCCACCAGTGATTCCTCCGGGTCCTTCCGGGCCCAGCATTTT
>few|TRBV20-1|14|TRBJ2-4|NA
CSARDQGFGGIQYF
TGCAGTGCTAGAGATCAGGGTTTCGGGGGCATTCAGTACTTC
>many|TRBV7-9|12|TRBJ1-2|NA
CASSLKSYGYTF
TGTGCCAGCAGCCTCAAGTCCTATGGCTACACCTTC
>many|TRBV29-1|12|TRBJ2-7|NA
CSVGRRGYEQYF
TGCAGCGTTGGGAGACGAGGGTACGAGCAGTACTTC
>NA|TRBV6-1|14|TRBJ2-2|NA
CASSGPASAGELFF
TGTGCCAGCAGTGGTCCAGCGAGTGCCGGGGAGCTGTTTTTT
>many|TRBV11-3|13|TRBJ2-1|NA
CASSLLGVGEQFF
TGTGCCAGCAGTCTCCTAGGGGTAGGTGAGCAGTTCTTC
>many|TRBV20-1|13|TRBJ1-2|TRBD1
CSARSGTGKGYTF
TGCAGTGCCCGATCCGGGACAGGGAAGGGCTACACCTTC
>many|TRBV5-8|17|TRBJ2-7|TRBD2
CASSPWVGLAGGSEQYF
TGTGCCAGCAGCCCCTGGGTGGGACTAGCGGGAGGCAGTGAGCAGTACTTC
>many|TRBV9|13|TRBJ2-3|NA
CASSVHRADTQYF
TGTGCCAGCAGCGTTCACAGGGCGGATACGCAGTATTTT
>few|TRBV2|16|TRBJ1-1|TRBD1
CASSEDAGTVNTEAFF
TGTGCCAGCAGTGAGGATGCTGGGACAGTCAACACTGAAGCTTTCTTT
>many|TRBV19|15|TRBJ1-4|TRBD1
CASSITGGGGEKLFF
TGTGCCAGTAGTATAACAGGGGGCGGAGGTGAAAAACTGTTTTTT
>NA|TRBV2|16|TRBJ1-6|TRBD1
CACSETGGLNNSPLHF
TGTGCCTGCAGTGAGACAGGGGGCCTGAATAATTCACCCCTCCACTTT
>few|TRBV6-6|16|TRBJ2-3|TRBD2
CASSYSPGLAGDTQYF
TGTGCCAGCAGTTACTCCCCGGGACTAGCGGGGGATACGCAGTATTTT
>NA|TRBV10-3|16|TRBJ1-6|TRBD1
CAISESRTGMNSPLHF
TGTGCCATCAGTGAGTCCCGGACAGGGATGAATTCACCCCTCCACTTT
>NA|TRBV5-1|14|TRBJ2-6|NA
CASSLGDTANVLTF
TGCGCCAGCAGCTTGGGGGACACCGCTAACGTCCTGACTTTC
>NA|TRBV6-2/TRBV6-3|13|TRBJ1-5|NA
CASRGTSNQPQHF
TGTGCTTCGAGGGGTACTAGCAATCAGCCCCAGCATTTT
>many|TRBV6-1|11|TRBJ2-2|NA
CACSGTGELFF
TGTGCCTGCTCCGGGACCGGGGAGCTGTTTTTT
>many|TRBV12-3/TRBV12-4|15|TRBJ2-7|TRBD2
CASSIAVSGDYEQYF
TGTGCCAGCAGTATCGCCGTCAGCGGGGACTACGAGCAGTACTTC
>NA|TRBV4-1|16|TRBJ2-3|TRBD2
CASSPRREAGTDTQYF
TGCGCCAGCAGCCCAAGGAGAGAAGCGGGGACAGATACGCAGTATTTT
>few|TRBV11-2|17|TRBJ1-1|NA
CASSLDIWGRTDTEAFF
TGTGCCAGCAGCTTAGATATTTGGGGGCGGACTGACACTGAAGCTTTCTTT
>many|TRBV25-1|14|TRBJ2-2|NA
CASSEEGNTGELFF
TGTGCCAGCAGTGAAGAGGGGAACACCGGGGAGCTGTTTTTT
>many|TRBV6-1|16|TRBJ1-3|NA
CASTGRGTSSGNTIYF
TGTGCCAGCACGGGAAGAGGGACGAGCTCTGGAAACACCATATATTTT
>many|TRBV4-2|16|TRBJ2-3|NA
CASSQGGRARGDTQYF
TGTGCCAGCAGCCAAGGGGGCCGGGCCCGGGGGGATACGCAGTATTTT
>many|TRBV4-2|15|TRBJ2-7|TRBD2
CASSTGTSGSTEQYF
TGTGCCAGCAGCACCGGGACTAGCGGGAGTACCGAGCAGTACTTC
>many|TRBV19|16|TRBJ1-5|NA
CASSKGAQWGNQPQHF
TGTGCCAGTAGTAAAGGAGCGCAGTGGGGCAATCAGCCCCAGCATTTT
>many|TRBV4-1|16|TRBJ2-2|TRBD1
CASSQDVTGGPGELFF
TGCGCCAGCAGCCAAGACGTGACAGGGGGTCCCGGGGAGCTGTTTTTT
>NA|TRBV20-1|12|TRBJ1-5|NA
CSAGNRNQPQHF
TGCAGTGCTGGCAACCGCAATCAGCCCCAGCATTTT
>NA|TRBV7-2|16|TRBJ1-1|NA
CASSRKVGGSNTEAFF
TGTGCCAGCAGCCGAAAGGTGGGGGGGTCGAACACTGAAGCTTTCTTT
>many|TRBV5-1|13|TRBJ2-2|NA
CASSTGITGELFF
TGCGCCAGCAGCACGGGGATTACCGGGGAGCTGTTTTTT
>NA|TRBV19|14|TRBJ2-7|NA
CASSIDSTGYEQYF
TGTGCCAGTAGTATAGACTCGACAGGCTACGAGCAGTACTTC
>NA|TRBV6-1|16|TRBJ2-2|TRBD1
CASRLSRTGFTGELFF
TGTGCCAGCAGACTATCCAGGACAGGATTCACCGGGGAGCTGTTTTTT
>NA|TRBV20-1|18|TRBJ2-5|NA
CSASDNYGYTFGSGTRYF
NA
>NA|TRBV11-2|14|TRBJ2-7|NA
CASSLWASGYEQYF
TGTGCCAGCAGCTTATGGGCGTCGGGGTACGAGCAGTACTTC
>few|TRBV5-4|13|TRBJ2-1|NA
CASSWAPSNEQFF
TGTGCCAGCAGCTGGGCCCCGTCCAATGAGCAGTTCTTC
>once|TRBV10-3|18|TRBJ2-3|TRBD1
CAISETVTIQGGTDTQYF
TGTGCCATCAGTGAGACTGTTACTATACAGGGGGGCACAGATACGCAGTATTTT
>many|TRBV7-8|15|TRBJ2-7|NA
CASSLDRDLSYEQYF
TGTGCCAGCAGCTTAGACAGGGATCTCTCCTACGAGCAGTACTTC
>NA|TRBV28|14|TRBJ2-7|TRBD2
CASILAGGPYEQYF
TGTGCCAGCATACTAGCGGGAGGGCCCTACGAGCAGTACTTC
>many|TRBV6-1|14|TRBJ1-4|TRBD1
CASSEGAGGEKLFF
TGTGCCAGCAGTGAAGGGGCAGGGGGTGAAAAACTGTTTTTT
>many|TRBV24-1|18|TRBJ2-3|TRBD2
CATSDHRLAGFASDTQYF
TGTGCCACCAGTGACCACCGACTAGCGGGATTTGCATCAGATACGCAGTATTTT
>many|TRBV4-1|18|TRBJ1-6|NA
CASSQDWADSSYNSPLHF
TGCGCCAGCAGCCAAGATTGGGCCGACAGCTCCTATAATTCACCCCTCCACTTT
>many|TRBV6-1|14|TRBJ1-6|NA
CASSGRDFSSPLHF
TGTGCCAGCAGTGGCCGGGACTTTTCTTCACCCCTCCACTTT